These 15 T cell receptor beta chains originate from one sample sequenced in a study of cytomegalovirus exposure and HLA in healthy donors. The PCR had 60 Vbeta and 13 Jbeta primers. Profiling relied on immunoSEQ multiplex PCR, and the TCRdb table lists in-frame clones only, not all of them. Of approximately 90,000 clones listed, approximately 7.1% were seen once; the top ten hold under 3%. Specimen: PBMCs. The receptor source for this set is a man between 50 and 59 years old in good health and CMV-seronegative.

This clone was seen a few times. The chain joins TRBV6-5 to TRBJ1-1; D ambiguous. V dropped 6 bases and J dropped 1 base, with 9 bases sitting between them. Per the germline V gene, CDR1 is MNHEY and CDR2 is SVGAGI. The CDR3 loop spans 13 amino acids. The CDR3 sequence is CASRQSQNTEAFF. The DNA of the CDR3 is TGTGCCAGCAGACAATCCCAGAACACTGAAGCTTTCTTT.

This clone was detected only a few times. The V call is TRBV6-1, the J call TRBJ2-3; 8 bases agree with TRBD2. Trimming at V came to 7 bases and at J to 4 bases, leaving 10 bases not matched to a gene. Germline assignment: CDR1 MNHNS and CDR2 SASEGT. The CDR3 extends over 15 amino acids. CDR3 coding DNA: TGTGCCAGCAACCCATCCGGGGGGGCACCAGATACGCAGTATTTT. This translates into CASNPSGGAPDTQYF.

The V and J genes are TRBV6-5 and TRBJ2-5, with D unclear. The DNA matches TRBJ2-7 better at its end, which makes the J call doubtful. Germline V CDR1 and CDR2: MNHEY, SVGAGI. CDR3 length: 14 residues. CDR3 region: CASSYSYSTYEQYF. The CDR3 DNA is TGTGCCAGCAGTTACTCGTACAGTACCTACGAGCAGTACTTC.

A few counts support this clone. This chain uses TRBV7-2 with TRBJ2-1; a weak D match, TRBD1 (6 bases). CDR3 length: 16 amino acids. V lost 6 bases to trimming and J lost 0 bases, with 15 bases between them. CDR1 is SGHTA, CDR2 FQGNSA, per germline. CDR3 residues: CASRREGVSSYNEQFF. CDR3 in DNA: TGTGCCAGCAGGCGCGAGGGGGTTAGCTCCTACAATGAGCAGTTCTTC.

This clone was seen a few times. The V and J genes are TRBV27 and TRBJ1-2; D might be TRBD1 (5 bases). V was shortened by 6 bases and J by 0 bases, with 17 bases between the two germline ends. This CDR3 is 16 amino acids long. Germline V gene lookup returns CDR1 MNHEY and CDR2 SMNVEV (reference sequence). The CDR3 region has the DNA TGTGCCAGCAGCCCCCCCCTGGGGCTTGCTAACTATGGCTACACCTTC. This translates into CASSPPLGLANYGYTF.

Only a few counts were recorded for this clone. This sequence joins TRBV11-2 and TRBJ2-7; 10 bases fit TRBD2. Trimming at V came to 1 base and at J to 2 bases, leaving 2 bases not matched to a gene. The CDR3 contains 15 residues. CDR1 SGHAT and CDR2 FQNNGV come from the germline V gene. The chain's CDR3 is CASSLASGGAYEQYF. In DNA form, the CDR3 reads TGTGCCAGCAGCTTAGCCAGCGGGGGGGCCTACGAGCAGTACTTC.

In DNA, the CDR3 is TGTGCCAGCAGTTACTCAGGACAGCCAAACACTGAAGCTTTCTTT. Translated: CASSYSGQPNTEAFF. V gene TRBV6-5 combines with J gene TRBJ1-1, with a tentative D call TRBD1 (6 bases). The ends were cut back, 0 bases at V and 2 bases at J, with 10 bases in the middle. Germline loops: CDR1 MNHEY, CDR2 SVGAGI. The CDR3 extends over 15 amino acids.

The chain couples TRBV11-1 to TRBJ2-5; 8 nucleotides line up with TRBD1. The V gene's germline CDR1 is SGHAT and CDR2 FQDESV (reference sequence). The CDR3 length is 15 residues. The trim removed 1 base at V and 6 bases at J, leaving 7 bases unmatched. The CDR3 loop is CASSLDGTGTKTQYF. Here the CDR3 DNA reads TGTGCCAGCAGCTTAGACGGGACAGGAACGAAGACCCAGTACTTC.

The chain is built from TRBV5-1 and TRBJ2-7; D gene unclear. The CDR3 consists of 16 residues. Trimming shortened V by 3 bases and J by 0 bases, and 16 bases separated the two germline ends. Germline CDR1 is SGHRS and CDR2 is YFSETQ. Written as DNA, the CDR3 is TGCGCCAGCAGCTCCCTTCCGGGTGACGGCTCCTACGAGCAGTACTTC. Translation gives CASSSLPGDGSYEQYF.

This clone was seen only a few times. The chain carries TRBV25-1 and TRBJ2-3; weak D call: TRBD1 (5 bases). The V gene lost 1 base and the J gene lost 5 bases, with 10 bases spanning the gap. Germline assignment: CDR1 MGHDK and CDR2 SYGVNS. The CDR3 totals 14 residues. The CDR3 nucleotides are TGTGCCAGCAGTGAATTCAGGGTCGAAGATACGCAGTATTTT. Its protein product is CASSEFRVEDTQYF.

Only a few counts were recorded for this clone. This chain connects TRBV18 to TRBJ2-2; 10 bases map to TRBD2. Germline trimming cut 8 bases from V and 4 bases from J; bases unmatched to any gene: 7. The CDR3 is 15 amino acids. The germline V gene encodes CDR1 KGHSH and CDR2 LQKENI. The DNA for the CDR3 is TGTGCCAGCCCGGGGCTAGCGGGAGCCACCGGGGAGCTGTTTTTT. Amino acids: CASPGLAGATGELFF. The whole variable domain, filled in from reference TRBV18 and TRBJ2-2, reads NAGVMQNPRHLVRRRGQEARLRCSPMKGHSHVYWYRQLPEEGLKFMVYLQKENIIDESGMPKERFSAEFPKEGPSILRIQQVVRGDSAAYFCASPGLAGATGELFFGEGSRLTVL.

The chain uses TRBV29-1 and TRBJ2-3, with D tentatively TRBD2 (6 bases). From germline, CDR1 is SQVTM and CDR2 ANQGSEA. V was trimmed by 2 bases and J by 8 bases, leaving 8 bases between them. This CDR3 has 11 residues. DNA of the CDR3: TGCAGCGTTGAAAAGGAGGGTACGCAGTATTTT. This gives the protein CSVEKEGTQYF.

The genes are TRBV5-6 and TRBJ1-5; D gene uncertain. The CDR3 consists of 13 residues. V was cut by 4 bases and J by 3 bases, with 8 bases left in between. Germline CDR1 reads SGHDT; CDR2 reads YYEEEE. The DNA of the CDR3 is TGTGCCAGCAGCCCCGGGAACAATCAGCCCCAGCATTTT. It is translated as CASSPGNNQPQHF.

This clone appeared a few times. The chain uses TRBV5-6 and TRBJ2-2; D gene uncertain. The CDR3 is 14 amino acids. Germline loops: CDR1 SGHDT, CDR2 YYEEEE. V was cut by 0 bases and J by 4 bases, with 7 bases left in between. For the CDR3, the DNA is TGTGCCAGCAGCTTGGTCCGTAGCACCGGGGAGCTGTTTTTT. Translating it yields CASSLVRSTGELFF.

The chain couples TRBV28 to TRBJ2-5, with 8 bases fitting TRBD1. TRBJ2-7 explains the end of the DNA better; the J call may be wrong. Germline CDR1 and CDR2: MDHEN and SYDVKM. The CDR3 is made up of 13 amino acids. As DNA, the CDR3 is TGTGCCAGCAGTTTTCCGGACAGGGACGAGCAGTACTTC. Amino acids: CASSFPDRDEQYF.